The next 18 T cell receptor beta chains were all read from a single sample in a study of T cell responses to AZD1222 COVID-19 vaccine. Sequenced by immunoSEQ multiplex PCR; TCRdb stores in-frame clones only, minus some. The repertoire includes about 140,000 clones, about 90% of them detected once, and over 8.5% sits in the top ten. This sample comprised peripheral blood, obtained 28 days after the second AZD1222 dose. The receptor source for this set is an adult who received the AZD1222 COVID-19 vaccine.

The chain joins TRBV7-8 to TRBJ2-7; D not resolved. The V gene's germline CDR1 is SGHVS and CDR2 FQNEAQ. This CDR3 spans 15 amino acids. V lost 2 bases and J 6 bases, leaving 17 bases between the germline ends. In DNA, the CDR3 is TGTGCCAGCAGCTTATCCCAGGTCTCCCCTCCCGAGCAGTACGTC. It encodes CASSLSQVSPPEQYV.

The chain couples TRBV5-4 to TRBJ2-1; D possibly matches TRBD1 or TRBD2 (6 bases each). The CDR3 contains 15 residues. Trimming removed 0 bases at V and 9 bases at J, with 16 bases between. Per germline, CDR1 SGHNT and CDR2 YYREEE (reference sequence). CDR3 loop: CASSLEPGASPEQFF. In DNA, the CDR3 is TGTGCCAGCAGCTTGGAACCGGGGGCTTCGCCTGAGCAGTTCTTC.

About this clone: A read error may produce the germline difference seen at one junction end. V usage is TRBV7-2 and J usage is TRBJ1-1; weak D call: TRBD1 (5 bases). The CDR3 spans 13 residues. The germline V gene encodes CDR1 SGHTA and CDR2 FQGNSA. CDR3 coding DNA: TGTGCCAGCAGCCTGAATCCGAGGGACCCTAGGGAATTT. Protein product: CASSLNPRDPREF.

This clone was seen once. The rearrangement uses TRBV6-2 or TRBV6-3 and TRBJ1-1; no definite D call. V shed 0 bases and J shed 0 bases, with 11 bases lying between them. Germline-derived CDR1 and CDR2 are MNHEY and SVGEGT. This CDR3 comprises 16 residues. The DNA for the CDR3 is TGTGCCAGCAGTTACTCGAGGGCAGTCATGAACACTGAAGCTTTCTTT. This sequence encodes CASSYSRAVMNTEAFF.

This CDR3 reads CASTWDTTYEQYF. CDR3 coding DNA: TGTGCCAGCACCTGGGACACCACCTACGAGCAGTACTTC. The chain links TRBV2 to TRBJ2-7; a possible D gene is TRBD1 (6 bases). The CDR3 has 13 residues. Germline V gene sequence: CDR1 SNHLY, CDR2 FYNNEI. With 7 bases removed from V and 2 bases from J, the gap between germline ends came to 12 bases. Variable domain in full (rest from reference TRBV2 and TRBJ2-7): EPEVTQTPSHQVTQMGQEVILRCVPISNHLYFYWYRQILGQKVEFLVSFYNNEISEKSEIFDDQFSVERPDGSNFTLKIRSTKLEDSAMYFCASTWDTTYEQYFGPGTRLTVT.

This chain joins TRBV5-1 and TRBJ1-1; 9 bases fit TRBD1. The junction had 9 bases not matched to a gene; V was cut back by 4 bases and J by 8 bases. The CDR3 sequence is 14 residues long. The germline gives CDR1 SGHRS, CDR2 YFSETQ. The DNA of the CDR3 is TGCGCCAGCAGCACAGGGACAGGGAACTTAGAAGCTTTCTTT. This codes for CASSTGTGNLEAFF.

The gene calls are TRBV2 and TRBJ1-5; D is unclear. The CDR3 covers 13 residues. Looked up from germline, CDR1 is SNHLY and CDR2 is FYNNEI. Trimming removed 1 base from V and 4 bases from J, with 5 bases in between. DNA for the CDR3: TGTGCCAGCAGTGAAGGAGGGAATCAGCCCCAGCATTTT. Residues: CASSEGGNQPQHF.

The gene calls are TRBV5-6 and TRBJ2-1; D may be TRBD1 or TRBD2 (7 bases each). The CDR3 consists of 14 residues. V lost 6 bases to trimming and J lost 6 bases, with 16 bases between them. Per the germline V gene, CDR1 is SGHDT and CDR2 is YYEEEE. The CDR3 loop reads CASIQGGYGNEQFF. The DNA for the CDR3 is TGTGCCAGCATTCAGGGGGGGTACGGCAATGAGCAGTTCTTC.

The chain combines TRBV6-5 with TRBJ2-1; TRBD1 might be the D (5 bases). This CDR3 spans 12 amino acids. The germline V gene has CDR1 MNHEY and CDR2 SVGAGI. V lost 8 bases and J lost 2, with 7 bases in between. CDR3 nucleotide sequence: TGTGCCAGCGGACAAACCTACAATGAGCAGTTCTTC. Translating it yields CASGQTYNEQFF.

This chain links TRBV7-8 with TRBJ2-7; D remains ambiguous. V lost 5 bases and J lost 5, with 10 bases in between. Germline CDR1 is SGHVS and CDR2 is FQNEAQ. The CDR3 has 12 residues. CDR3: CASSLIGNEQYV. The DNA of the CDR3 is TGTGCCAGCAGCCTCATCGGCAACGAGCAGTACGTC.

The CDR3, as DNA: TGTGCCAGCAGCTCGATGAACACTGAAGCTTTCTTT. This translates into CASSSMNTEAFF. The rearrangement joins TRBV11-2 to TRBJ1-1; no clear D. Trimming pared 4 bases from V and 0 bases from J, leaving 3 bases between. This CDR3 is 12 amino acids long. The germline gives CDR1 SGHAT, CDR2 FQNNGV. The full variable domain, its missing parts supplied by reference TRBV11-2 and TRBJ1-1, is EAGVAQSPRYKIIEKRQSVAFWCNPISGHATLYWYQQILGQGPKLLIQFQNNGVVDDSQLPKDRFSAERLKGVDSTLKIQPAKLEDSAVYLCASSSMNTEAFFGQGTRLTVV.

This sequence joins TRBV5-4 and TRBJ2-1; possibly TRBD1 for D (5 bases). Trimming pared 1 base from V and 6 bases from J, leaving 8 bases between. CDR1 and CDR2 (germline): SGHNT, YYREEE (reference sequence). The CDR3 has 13 amino acids. The CDR3 DNA reads as TGTGCCAGCAGCTTGATAGGGGCCAATGAGCAGTTCTTC. It is translated as CASSLIGANEQFF.

The V and J genes are TRBV2 and TRBJ1-6, with 7 bases that match TRBD1. This CDR3 has 14 residues. Per the germline V gene, CDR1 is SNHLY and CDR2 is FYNNEI. V lost 4 bases and J lost 7; bases outside the gene matches: 4. CDR3 loop: CASSAGTANSPLHF. The CDR3 coding sequence is TGTGCCAGCAGTGCGGGGACAGCCAATTCACCCCTCCACTTT.

The chain joins TRBV28 to TRBJ1-1; D perhaps matches TRBD1 (5 bases). Deletions cut 2 bases from V and 5 bases from J, with 6 bases between. CDR1 is MDHEN and CDR2 is SYDVKM in the germline V gene. The CDR3 loop spans 12 amino acids. For the CDR3, the DNA is TGTGCCAGCAGTTTACGGGGGACTGAAGCTTTCTTT. Its protein is CASSLRGTEAFF.

This clone was seen just once. This sequence joins TRBV7-9 and TRBJ2-7; 11 bases align to TRBD1. Unmatched junction bases numbered 2, after V lost 2 bases and J lost 2 bases. Germline CDR1 is SEHNR and CDR2 is FQNEAQ (reference sequence). This CDR3 is 15 amino acids long. The CDR3 loop reads CASSLPGQGAYEQYF. CDR3 DNA: TGTGCCAGCAGCTTACCGGGACAGGGGGCCTACGAGCAGTACTTC. The full variable domain, with the rest looked up from reference TRBV7-9 and TRBJ2-7, is DTGVSQNPRHKITKRGQNVTFRCDPISEHNRLYWYRQTLGQGPEFLTYFQNEAQLEKSRLLSDRFSAERPKGSFSTLEIQRTEQGDSAMYLCASSLPGQGAYEQYFGPGTRLTVT.

CDR3 in DNA: TGCGCCAGCAGCCAAGCCTTCGCCGGCACTGAAGCTTTCTTT. This encodes CASSQAFAGTEAFF. The chain couples TRBV4-1 to TRBJ1-1; D unclear. CDR1 and CDR2 from the germline V gene are MGHRA and YSYEKL. V was trimmed by 1 base and J by 4 bases, leaving 10 bases between them. This CDR3 comprises 14 residues.

The genes are TRBV19 and TRBJ1-2; tentatively, D is TRBD1 (5 bases). V was clipped by 3 bases and J by 2 bases, with 7 bases between them. Per the germline V gene, CDR1 is LNHDA and CDR2 is SQIVND (reference sequence). The CDR3 spans 13 residues. DNA of the CDR3: TGTGCCAGTAGTATGGGGGGAAACTATGGCTACACCTTC. Protein sequence: CASSMGGNYGYTF.

The V gene is TRBV30, the J gene TRBJ2-3; TRBD2 agrees at 10 bases. The ends lost 2 bases at V and 3 bases at J; junction bases unmatched: 8. This CDR3 has 16 residues. In germline, CDR1 is GTSNPN, CDR2 SVGIG (reference sequence). CDR3 nucleotides: TGTGCCTGGAGTAGGGGAGCGGGAGGGTTGACAGATACGCAGTATTTT. It yields the protein CAWSRGAGGLTDTQYF.